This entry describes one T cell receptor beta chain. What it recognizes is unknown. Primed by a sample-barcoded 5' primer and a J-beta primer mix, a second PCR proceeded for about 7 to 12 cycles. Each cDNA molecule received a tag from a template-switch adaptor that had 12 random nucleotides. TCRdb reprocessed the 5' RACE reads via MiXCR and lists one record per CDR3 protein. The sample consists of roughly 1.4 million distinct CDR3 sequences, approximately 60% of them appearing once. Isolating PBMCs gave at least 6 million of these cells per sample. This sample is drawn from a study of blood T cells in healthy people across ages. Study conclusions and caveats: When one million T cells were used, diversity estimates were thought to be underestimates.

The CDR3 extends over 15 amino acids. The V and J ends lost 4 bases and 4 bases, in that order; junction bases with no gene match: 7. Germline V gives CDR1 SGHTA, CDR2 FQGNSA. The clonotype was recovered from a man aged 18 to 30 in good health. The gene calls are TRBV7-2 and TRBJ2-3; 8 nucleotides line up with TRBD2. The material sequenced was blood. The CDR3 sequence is CASSSPAGAPDTQYF. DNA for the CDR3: TGTGCCAGCAGCTCCCCAGCGGGGGCCCCAGATACGCAGTATTTT.